The rows below give T cell receptor beta chains drawn from one sample of a study of shared clonotypes between healthy human individuals. Method: immunoSEQ multiplex PCR; TCRdb's copy keeps in-frame clones and lacks some. The sample includes approximately 2.1 million clones, just over 90% of them seen just once. The sample comprised naive CD4+ T cells from PBMCs. Every receptor here comes from a man aged 18 to 30 in good health. Some clones in this sample may be carry-over from other donors' samples. Both conserved end residues are part of each CDR3. A D gene is named only where the DNA matches it firmly. A clone size is listed for some rows: how often the clone was seen (once, few, many), or a class if it is expanded.

D	size	V	J	CDR3	DNA
TRBD2	-	TRBV29-1	TRBJ2-3	CSVVSGRAFGTDTQYF	TGCAGCGTTGTTAGCGGGAGGGCCTTTGGCACAGATACGCAGTATTTT
-	-	TRBV5-4	TRBJ2-7	CASSPAGGTPYEQYF	TGTGCCAGCAGCCCGGCCGGGGGTACCCCCTACGAGCAGTACTTC
-	-	TRBV10-3	TRBJ2-7	CAISESWTNEQYF	TGTGCCATCAGTGAGTCTTGGACTAACGAGCAGTACTTC
-	-	TRBV18	TRBJ2-5	CASSRGVETQYF	TGTGCCAGCTCACGGGGGGTAGAGACCCAGTACTTC
-	-	TRBV28	TRBJ2-1	CASGRYPLRFF	TGTGCCAGCGGCAGATACCCCTTGCGGTTCTTC
TRBD1	-	TRBV18	TRBJ2-1	CASSSHDRVSQFF	TGTGCCAGCTCGTCTCACGACAGGGTTTCGCAGTTCTTC
-	-	TRBV9	TRBJ2-5	CASSVDGGLWETQYF	TGTGCCAGCAGCGTAGACGGGGGGCTTTGGGAGACCCAGTACTTC
-	-	TRBV7-2	TRBJ2-1	CASSLVPGPYNEQFF	TGTGCCAGCAGCTTAGTGCCGGGACCCTACAATGAGCAGTTCTTC
TRBD1	-	TRBV7-7	TRBJ2-1	CASSLALGQGSRGEQFF	TGTGCCAGCAGCTTAGCGCTGGGACAGGGGTCACGGGGTGAGCAGTTCTTC
-	-	TRBV6-5	TRBJ2-3	CASSYGPRKYF	TGTGCCAGCAGTTACGGCCCCCGGAAGTATTTT
-	-	TRBV5-1	TRBJ2-1	CASSLVVALNEQFF	TGCGCCAGCAGCTTGGTAGTAGCCCTCAATGAGCAGTTCTTC
-	-	TRBV7-2	TRBJ1-1	CASLYQQGGTEAFF	TGTGCCAGCTTATACCAACAGGGCGGGACTGAAGCTTTCTTT
-	-	TRBV10-3	TRBJ1-4	CAISESGATNEKLFF	TGTGCCATCAGTGAGTCGGGGGCAACTAATGAAAAACTGTTTTTT
TRBD1	-	TRBV15	TRBJ2-2	CATSRGQGAVTGELFF	TGTGCCACCAGCAGGGGACAGGGGGCGGTCACCGGGGAGCTGTTTTTT
-	-	TRBV4-1	TRBJ1-5	CASSLGTLNQPQHF	TGCGCCAGCAGCCTTGGGACACTGAATCAGCCCCAGCATTTT
TRBD2	-	TRBV2	TRBJ2-5	CASQRTRGRVETQYF	TGTGCCAGCCAGCGGACTAGGGGTCGGGTGGAGACCCAGTACTTC
TRBD1	-	TRBV30	TRBJ1-1	CAWSHLTGRNTEAFF	TGTGCCTGGAGTCATCTGACAGGGAGGAACACTGAAGCTTTCTTT
TRBD2	-	TRBV9	TRBJ2-3	CASSVGDYPTDTQYF	TGTGCCAGCAGCGTAGGGGACTACCCCACAGATACGCAGTATTTT
TRBD2	-	TRBV18	TRBJ2-1	CASSLGTSGYNEQFF	TGTGCCAGCTCTCTCGGGACTAGCGGTTACAATGAGCAGTTCTTC
TRBD1	-	TRBV4-3	TRBJ2-1	CASSPYGDRGGNEQFF	TGCGCCAGCAGCCCCTATGGGGACAGGGGGGGTAATGAGCAGTTCTTC
TRBD2	-	TRBV5-1	TRBJ2-1	CASSSWTSGRIDNEQFF	TGCGCCAGCAGCTCCTGGACTAGCGGGAGGATCGACAATGAGCAGTTCTTC
-	once	TRBV6-5	TRBJ2-1	CASSYSGEQFF	TGTGCCAGCAGTTATTCGGGTGAGCAGTTCTTC
-	-	TRBV23-1	TRBJ2-1	CASSQSGLAYNEQFF	TGCGCCAGCAGTCAATCGGGCTTGGCCTACAATGAGCAGTTCTTC
-	-	TRBV19	TRBJ1-2	CASSIDWVVGGYTF	TGTGCCAGTAGTATAGATTGGGTCGTCGGTGGCTACACCTTC
TRBD1	-	TRBV6-5	TRBJ2-7	CASSYGQGSYEQYF	TGTGCCAGCAGTTATGGACAGGGCTCCTACGAGCAGTACTTC
TRBD2	-	TRBV5-4	TRBJ2-2	CASSPGLAGWFTGELFF	TGTGCCAGCAGCCCCGGTTTAGCGGGATGGTTTACCGGGGAGCTGTTTTTT
-	once	TRBV5-6	TRBJ2-6	CASSLRGPGANVLTF	TGTGCCAGCAGCTTGCGAGGGCCTGGGGCCAACGTCCTGACTTTC
-	-	TRBV9	TRBJ1-5	CASSADGHSNQPQHF	TGTGCCAGCAGCGCGGACGGACATAGCAATCAGCCCCAGCATTTT
-	-	TRBV5-4	TRBJ2-7	CASSLPLSYEQYF	TGTGCCAGCAGCTTGCCCTTATCCTACGAGCAGTACTTC
-	-	TRBV7-3	TRBJ2-1	CASSSTGDGWQFF	TGTGCCAGCAGCTCCACCGGCGACGGGTGGCAGTTCTTC
-	-	TRBV20-1	TRBJ2-3	CSASPRDTQYF	TGCAGTGCTAGCCCTCGGGATACGCAGTATTTT
-	-	TRBV18	TRBJ1-1	CASSPWGNEVWDTEAFF	TGTGCCAGCTCGCCCTGGGGGAATGAGGTTTGGGACACTGAAGCTTTCTTT
TRBD2	-	TRBV2	TRBJ2-3	CASSLAGDGTDTQYF	TGTGCCAGCAGTCTAGCGGGAGACGGCACAGATACGCAGTATTTT
TRBD1	-	TRBV2	TRBJ2-7	CASSQQGSGYEQYF	TGTGCCAGCAGTCAACAGGGGTCGGGCTACGAGCAGTACTTC
-	-	TRBV6-6	TRBJ1-1	CASGRGTTEAFF	TGTGCCTCCGGTAGGGGGACCACTGAAGCTTTCTTT
-	-	TRBV29-1	TRBJ1-1	CSVAGANTEAFF	TGCAGCGTTGCCGGAGCGAACACTGAAGCTTTCTTT
-	few	TRBV7-9	TRBJ1-1	CASSRGTEAFF	TGTGCCAGCAGTCGAGGGACTGAAGCTTTCTTT